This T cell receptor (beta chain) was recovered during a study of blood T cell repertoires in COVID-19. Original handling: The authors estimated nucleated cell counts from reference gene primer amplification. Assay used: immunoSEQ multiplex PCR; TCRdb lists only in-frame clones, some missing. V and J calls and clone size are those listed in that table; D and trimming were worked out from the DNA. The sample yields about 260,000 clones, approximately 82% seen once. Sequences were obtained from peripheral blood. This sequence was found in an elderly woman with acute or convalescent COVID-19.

The CDR3 spells CASSALMTGQETQYF. The CDR3 DNA is TGCGCCAGCAGCGCCCTCATGACTGGACAAGAGACCCAGTACTTC. The V call is TRBV5-1, the J call TRBJ2-5; no definite D call. This CDR3 spans 15 amino acids. CDR1 and CDR2 (germline): SGHRS, YFSETQ. Trimming cost V 4 bases and J 2 bases, with 15 bases left between them.